The present T cell receptor (beta chain) was sequenced within a study of blood T cell repertoires in COVID-19. Overall study: The origin of the acute and convalescent COVID-19 samples was the United States, Italy and Spain. Sources were T cells, B-cell-depleted T cells, or PBMCs; the material itself was cDNA or gDNA.

TCRdb keeps only in-frame clones here, not all; method: immunoSEQ multiplex PCR. The repertoire consists of about 160,000 clones, with 75% to 80% occurring once and the leading ten covering around 13%. Germline V CDR1 and CDR2: LNHDA, SQIVND (reference sequence). The length of the CDR3 is 13 residues. V shed 3 bases and J shed 6 bases, with 12 bases lying between them. This chain links TRBV19 with TRBJ2-7; weak D call: TRBD1 (6 bases). The source material was peripheral blood. This TCR came from a woman aged 80 or over with acute or convalescent COVID-19. CDR3 nucleotide sequence: TGTGCCAGTAGTATGAACAGGGATAGCGAGCAGTACTTC. Protein: CASSMNRDSEQYF.